One and the same sample provided the 23 T cell receptor beta chains below, sequenced in a study of blood T cell repertoires in COVID-19. The repertoire was sequenced with immunoSEQ multiplex PCR; TCRdb's copy has only in-frame clones and lacks some. The data show approximately 200,000 clones, 80% to 90% seen once. Material for sequencing was PBMCs or T cells enriched from blood (not recorded which). The source is a woman in her thirties who had been exposed to COVID-19.

The gene calls are TRBV15 and TRBJ2-5, with 7 bases identical to TRBD1. Losses at the gene ends were 2 bases for V and 4 bases for J; bases not matched to a gene: 4. The CDR3 spans 14 residues. Germline CDR1 and CDR2: LNHNV and YYDKDF (reference sequence). The CDR3 DNA reads as TGTGCCACCAGCAGAAGAGGGGGCGGAGAGACCCAGTACTTC. Its protein product is CATSRRGGGETQYF.

This chain connects TRBV7-3 to TRBJ2-3; D is perhaps TRBD2 (5 bases). CDR1 is SGHTA and CDR2 is FQGTGA in the germline V gene. The CDR3 has 12 amino acids. V lost 7 bases, J lost 9 bases, and 14 bases lay in between. The DNA of the CDR3 is TGTGCCAGCAACGATGGAGGAACGACGCAGTATTTT. Translating it yields CASNDGGTTQYF.

The V call is TRBV7-2, the J call TRBJ1-5; D is undetermined. The germline V gene encodes CDR1 SGHTA and CDR2 FQGNSA. This CDR3 contains 12 residues. Trimming took 4 bases from V and 8 from J, leaving 9 bases between them. This CDR3 is CASSSNREPQHF. DNA of the CDR3: TGTGCCAGCAGCTCTAACCGGGAGCCCCAGCATTTT.

The V call is TRBV2, the J call TRBJ2-5; 13 nucleotides line up with TRBD2. Germline CDR1 SNHLY, CDR2 FYNNEI. This CDR3 is built from 16 residues. The V gene end was trimmed by 8 bases and the J gene end by 4 bases; junction bases not matched to a gene: 10. CDR3 bases: TGTGCCAGCCTGTCCGGACTAGCGGGAGTGCTAGAGACCCAGTACTTC. Amino acid sequence: CASLSGLAGVLETQYF.

This chain connects TRBV6-5 to TRBJ2-2, with D perhaps matching TRBD2 (6 bases). V was trimmed by 2 bases and J by 2 bases, leaving 12 bases between them. The germline V gene encodes CDR1 MNHEY and CDR2 SVGAGI. This CDR3 has 16 amino acids. This CDR3 is CASSYTAGLNTGELFF. The CDR3, as DNA: TGTGCCAGCAGTTACACAGCGGGCCTAAACACCGGGGAGCTGTTTTTT.

The CDR3 loop is CASSIFDRAKQPQHF. Written as DNA, the CDR3 is TGTGCCAGTAGTATATTTGACAGGGCAAAACAGCCCCAGCATTTT. The chain employs TRBV19 and TRBJ1-5; TRBD1 aligns across 7 bases. The CDR3 spans 15 residues. The J segment lost 7 bases and the V segment lost 2 bases, leaving 8 bases of the junction unmatched. Germline CDR1 LNHDA, CDR2 SQIVND (reference sequence).

This chain uses TRBV14 with TRBJ1-1; tentative D call: TRBD1 (6 bases). The germline V and J ends were trimmed by 3 bases and 4 bases, with 9 bases remaining between them. CDR3 length: 13 residues. CDR1 and CDR2 from the germline V gene are SGHDN and FVKESK. The CDR3, as DNA: TGTGCCAGCAGCCACCGACAGGCCACTGAAGCTTTCTTT. Residues: CASSHRQATEAFF.

The CDR3 spells CASSIDLRGPGYTF. The CDR3 DNA reads TGTGCCAGTAGTATAGATCTGAGGGGGCCTGGCTACACCTTC. J is TRBJ1-2 and V is TRBV19, with 7 bases aligning to TRBD1. CDR1 is LNHDA, CDR2 SQIVND, per germline (reference sequence). The length of the CDR3 is 14 residues. V dropped 0 bases and J dropped 7; count of bases not matched to a gene: 5.

There are a few counts of this clone. V gene TRBV19 combines with J gene TRBJ1-5; 7 bases are a match to TRBD1. Losses at the gene ends were 9 bases for V and 3 bases for J; bases not matched to a gene: 5. Germline assignment: CDR1 LNHDA and CDR2 SQIVND (reference sequence). The CDR3 length is 13 residues. The CDR3 spells CASTTGSNQPQHF. In nucleotides, the CDR3 is TGTGCCAGCACGACAGGGTCCAATCAGCCCCAGCATTTT.

This clone was found a few times. The gene calls are TRBV19 and TRBJ1-6; a weak D match, TRBD1 (5 bases). Trimming pared 3 bases from V and 7 bases from J, leaving 16 bases between. Per the germline V gene, CDR1 is LNHDA and CDR2 is SQIVND (reference sequence). This CDR3 spans 16 amino acids. The CDR3 loop is CASSIISAGSNSPLHF. The CDR3 nucleotides read TGTGCCAGTAGTATCATCTCGGCAGGGTCAAATTCACCCCTCCACTTT.

The chain employs TRBV18 and TRBJ2-2; D gene uncertain. The germline V and J ends were trimmed by 2 bases and 4 bases, with 8 bases remaining between them. The germline CDR1 and CDR2 sequences are KGHSH and LQKENI. The length of the CDR3 is 14 residues. Here the CDR3 reads CASSPRQVTGELFF. The CDR3 DNA sequence: TGTGCCAGCTCACCAAGGCAGGTCACCGGGGAGCTGTTTTTT.

The V and J genes are TRBV13 and TRBJ2-7, with 7 bases that match TRBD1. This CDR3 is built from 15 residues. Germline V gene data show CDR1 as PRHDT and CDR2 as FYEKMQ (reference sequence). The V and J ends lost 0 bases and 3 bases, in that order; junction bases with no gene match: 5. The CDR3 bases are TGTGCCAGCAGCTTAGGATCCGGGACAGACTACGAGCAGTACTTC. Residues: CASSLGSGTDYEQYF.

The rearrangement joins TRBV18 to TRBJ1-3, with a tentative D call TRBD1 (6 bases). The CDR3 runs 15 residues. The germline gives CDR1 KGHSH, CDR2 LQKENI. Between the trimmed V and J ends, which lost 8 bases and 0 bases, there was a span of 14 bases. The CDR3 DNA sequence: TGTGCCAGCCAAAACAGGGTCCCCTCTGGAAACACCATATATTTT. Protein: CASQNRVPSGNTIYF.

The chain links TRBV12-5 to TRBJ2-7; 8 bases fit TRBD1. The trim removed 5 bases at V and 4 bases at J, leaving 1 base unmatched. The germline CDR1 and CDR2 sequences are LGHNT and FRNRAP. The CDR3 has 12 amino acids. The CDR3 is CASGQGAYEQYF. For the CDR3, the DNA is TGTGCTAGTGGTCAGGGGGCGTACGAGCAGTACTTC.

The chain links TRBV4-1 to TRBJ2-1; D is possibly TRBD2 (6 bases). This CDR3 has 16 residues. Trimming stripped 7 bases from V and 2 bases from J, with 18 bases between. The V gene's germline CDR1 is MGHRA and CDR2 YSYEKL. The CDR3 here is CASKRSGPFTYNEQFF. As DNA, the CDR3 is TGCGCCAGCAAAAGGAGCGGGCCGTTCACCTACAATGAGCAGTTCTTC.

The chain has TRBV4-2 and TRBJ1-4; no firm D call. CDR3 length: 15 residues. V was cut by 0 bases and J by 5 bases, with 10 bases left in between. Germline-derived CDR1 and CDR2 are LGHNA and YNFKEQ. CDR3 sequence: CASSQDPGMNEKLFF. DNA of the CDR3: TGTGCCAGCAGCCAAGATCCGGGAATGAATGAAAAACTGTTTTTT.

The CDR3 nucleotides are TGTGCCAGCAGTGACCGACTAGCGAGCTCCTACGAGCAGTACTTC. Protein: CASSDRLASSYEQYF. The chain recombines TRBV6-1 with TRBJ2-7; 8 bases are a match to TRBD2. J gave up 0 bases and V 3 bases, and 4 bases lay outside the gene matches. In germline, CDR1 is MNHNS, CDR2 SASEGT. The length of the CDR3 is 15 residues.

This clone was observed a single time. The chain couples TRBV12-3 or TRBV12-4 to TRBJ1-3; D is undetermined. The CDR3 is 13 amino acids. V lost 5 bases and J 4 bases, leaving 9 bases between the germline ends. The CDR3 bases are TGTGCCAGCAGTCAGACACTGGGAAACACCATATATTTT. Translation: CASSQTLGNTIYF.

The gene calls are TRBV9 and TRBJ1-1; no clear D gene. CDR3 length: 13 residues. V was clipped by 4 bases and J by 1 base, with 8 bases between them. Germline V gene sequence: CDR1 SGDLS, CDR2 YYNGEE. The CDR3 DNA reads as TGTGCCAGCAGCCCCAGACAGAACACTGAAGCTTTCTTT. Translating gives CASSPRQNTEAFF. The complete variable domain, with remaining parts taken from reference TRBV9 and TRBJ1-1, reads DSGVTQTPKHLITATGQRVTLRCSPRSGDLSVYWYQQSLDQGLQFLIQYYNGEERAKGNILERFSAQQFPDLHSELNLSSLELGDSALYFCASSPRQNTEAFFGQGTRLTVV.

The V and J genes are TRBV7-9 and TRBJ1-3; D perhaps matches TRBD1 (5 bases). This CDR3 is built from 17 residues. CDR1 is SEHNR, CDR2 FQNEAQ, per germline (reference sequence). The V and J ends lost 3 bases and 0 bases respectively, with 15 bases between them. The chain's CDR3 is CASSFGARLISGNTIYF. The CDR3 region has the DNA TGTGCCAGCAGCTTTGGGGCGAGGCTGATCTCTGGAAACACCATATATTTT.

The rearrangement uses TRBV28 and TRBJ1-5; 10 bases fit TRBD1. The germline V gene has CDR1 MDHEN and CDR2 SYDVKM. The V gene end was trimmed by 5 bases and the J gene end by 6 bases; junction bases not matched to a gene: 13. The CDR3 consists of 17 residues. The CDR3 spells CASSPHSGQGLGQPQHF. The CDR3 nucleotides are TGTGCCAGCAGTCCGCACTCGGGACAGGGGCTCGGTCAGCCCCAGCATTTT.

The rearrangement uses TRBV30 and TRBJ1-6; a possible D gene is TRBD1 (5 bases). Trimming removed 0 bases at V and 7 bases at J, with 10 bases between. Germline CDR1 is GTSNPN and CDR2 is SVGIG (reference sequence). The length of the CDR3 is 14 residues. The CDR3 DNA follows: TGTGCCTGGAGTGTCGGCAGACAGAATTCACCCCTCCACTTT. It is translated as CAWSVGRQNSPLHF.

V and J are TRBV28 and TRBJ2-1; TRBD2 matches 8 bases. V lost 3 bases, J lost 4 bases, and 8 bases stayed unmatched. CDR1 and CDR2 from the germline V gene are MDHEN and SYDVKM. The CDR3 contains 16 residues. The CDR3 coding sequence is TGTGCCAGCAGTTTCCCCGGGCTAGCGGGTTACAATGAGCAGTTCTTC. Its protein is CASSFPGLAGYNEQFF.